One sample yielded the 5 T cell receptor beta chains listed below, sequenced in a study of cytomegalovirus exposure and HLA in healthy donors. The study ran its PCR with 60 Vbeta and 13 Jbeta primers. Sequencing used immunoSEQ multiplex PCR; TCRdb keeps in-frame clones, though not all of them. The data show approximately 100,000 clones, about three quarters seen once. Sequencing input: PBMCs. Receptors originate from a woman under 30 in good health and CMV-seropositive.

This chain links TRBV10-3 with TRBJ2-5; 8 bases align to TRBD2. Germline CDR1 is ENHRY and CDR2 is SYGVKD. This CDR3 is built from 20 residues. V was clipped by 3 bases and J by 2 bases; unmatched bases: 20. CDR3 residues: CAISEGMGREGRWVQETQYF. Here the CDR3 DNA reads TGTGCCATCAGTGAAGGAATGGGTCGGGAGGGCCGTTGGGTTCAAGAGACCCAGTACTTC.

On this clone itself: The final CDR3 position lacks the conserved phenylalanine or tryptophan, pointing to a likely read error. The genes are TRBV30 and TRBJ1-2; D may be TRBD1 (5 bases). Trimming cost V 8 bases and J 0 bases, with 13 bases left between them. The CDR3 totals 13 residues. Germline-derived CDR1 and CDR2 are GTSNPN and SVGIG (reference sequence). CDR3 sequence: CAGRGNANYGYTV. For the CDR3, the DNA is TGTGCCGGACGGGGGAACGCTAACTATGGCTACACCGTC.

Regarding this clone: At one boundary the junction diverges from the germline segment, which might be a read error. The V call is TRBV5-5, the J call TRBJ1-6, with a weak D call TRBD1 (6 bases). Per germline, CDR1 SGHKS and CDR2 YYEKEE (reference sequence). The CDR3 runs 13 residues. CDR3 sequence reads: CASSLDSGTPVSF. CDR3 DNA sequence: TGTGCCAGCAGCTTGGATTCCGGGACACCTGTTTCTTTT.

This sequence joins TRBV10-3 and TRBJ1-1, with 8 bases aligning to TRBD1. The V segment lost 4 bases and the J segment 1 base; nucleotides outside the gene matches: 2. The CDR3 extends over 14 amino acids. Germline V gene lookup returns CDR1 ENHRY and CDR2 SYGVKD. The CDR3 region has the DNA TGTGCCATCAGTGGCAGGGGGCCGAACACTGAAGCTTTCTTT. It is translated as CAISGRGPNTEAFF.

The chain is built from TRBV5-1 and TRBJ2-7, with 8 bases lining up with TRBD1. V gave up 2 bases and J gave up 5 bases; unmatched junction bases: 6. Germline CDR1 reads SGHRS; CDR2 reads YFSETQ. The CDR3 runs to 14 residues. The CDR3 here is CASSLDRGDNEQYF. DNA of the CDR3: TGCGCCAGCAGCTTAGACAGGGGTGACAACGAGCAGTACTTC.